This TCR beta chain was retrieved from a study of PD-1 blockade in classical Hodgkin lymphoma. On the study more broadly: Treatment was intravenous nivolumab, 3 mg/kg every 2 weeks, until progression. Study findings and constraints: Repertoire difference causes, possibly disease activity or prior therapy, remain undefined. Compared with healthy donors, newly diagnosed patients reportedly showed lower baseline TCR diversity.

The CDR3 has 17 amino acids. V dropped 6 bases and J dropped 1; count of bases not matched to a gene: 11. The V gene's germline CDR1 is MDHEN and CDR2 SYDVKM. Relapses following autologous stem cell transplantation were seen in all patients, with brentuximab vedotin exposure varying. Using immunoSEQ multiplex PCR, the repertoire was profiled, and TCRdb retains in-frame clones only, with some absent. This sample yields tens of thousands of clones, of which 71% are seen a single time; less than 4% belongs to the top ten. This clone has only a few counts. What it binds is unknown. This rearrangement joins TRBV28 to TRBJ2-4; 8 positions agree with TRBD1. The sequences come from peripheral blood mononuclear cells (PBMCs), collected at baseline. The TCR was taken from a human donor with classical Hodgkin lymphoma. The CDR3 DNA reads as TGTGCCAGCAGCCCCATTACAGGGGGTCTGGCCAAAAACATTCAGTACTTC. As protein: CASSPITGGLAKNIQYF. The full variable domain, rest sourced from reference TRBV28 and TRBJ2-4, is DVKVTQSSRYLVKRTGEKVFLECVQDMDHENMFWYRQDPGLGLRLIYFSYDVKMKEKGDIPEGYSVSREKKERFSLILESASTNQTSMYLCASSPITGGLAKNIQYFGAGTRLSVL.